This T cell receptor beta chain is from a study of blood T cell repertoires in COVID-19. Background on the study: Sites across the United States, Italy and Spain contributed samples from acute and convalescent COVID-19. The analysed material was cDNA or gDNA that came from T cells, B-cell-depleted T cells, or PBMCs.

Authors' analysis steps: How many nucleated cells were present was estimated from reference gene primer amplification. Only in-frame clones appear in the TCRdb table, and some are missing; sequencing was by immunoSEQ multiplex PCR. V and J calls plus clone size are reproduced from that table; the DNA served to infer D and trimming. The sample has around 170,000 clones; around 83% are singletons. Trimming took 5 bases from V and 0 from J, leaving 5 bases between them. Germline V gene lookup returns CDR1 LNHDA and CDR2 SQIVND (reference sequence). This CDR3 region has 14 residues. The clonotype was recovered from a woman in her 40s with acute or convalescent COVID-19. Specimen: peripheral blood. The chain recombines TRBV19 with TRBJ1-6; D remains unclear. The CDR3 DNA sequence: TGTGCCAGTAGTGTGAGCTCCTATAATTCACCCCTCCACTTT. Translation gives CASSVSSYNSPLHF.